This T cell receptor (beta chain) came from a study of blood T cell repertoires in COVID-19. Study information: T cells, B-cell-depleted T cells, or PBMCs supplied cDNA or gDNA.

The method was immunoSEQ multiplex PCR; TCRdb's version includes in-frame clones alone and lacks a portion of them. Of about 130,000 clones in the sample, around 78% were seen once. The CDR3 contains 14 residues. Germline V gene data show CDR1 as LGHNA and CDR2 as YNFKEQ. The V and J ends lost 0 bases and 7 bases respectively, with 12 bases between them. This rearrangement joins TRBV4-2 to TRBJ1-2; no clear D. The TCR was taken from a human donor in a cohort sampled during active COVID-19. Sequencing input: peripheral blood. The CDR3 nucleotides read TGTGCCAGCAGCCAAGATATAGAGGAGTCTGGCTACACCTTC. Protein product: CASSQDIEESGYTF.